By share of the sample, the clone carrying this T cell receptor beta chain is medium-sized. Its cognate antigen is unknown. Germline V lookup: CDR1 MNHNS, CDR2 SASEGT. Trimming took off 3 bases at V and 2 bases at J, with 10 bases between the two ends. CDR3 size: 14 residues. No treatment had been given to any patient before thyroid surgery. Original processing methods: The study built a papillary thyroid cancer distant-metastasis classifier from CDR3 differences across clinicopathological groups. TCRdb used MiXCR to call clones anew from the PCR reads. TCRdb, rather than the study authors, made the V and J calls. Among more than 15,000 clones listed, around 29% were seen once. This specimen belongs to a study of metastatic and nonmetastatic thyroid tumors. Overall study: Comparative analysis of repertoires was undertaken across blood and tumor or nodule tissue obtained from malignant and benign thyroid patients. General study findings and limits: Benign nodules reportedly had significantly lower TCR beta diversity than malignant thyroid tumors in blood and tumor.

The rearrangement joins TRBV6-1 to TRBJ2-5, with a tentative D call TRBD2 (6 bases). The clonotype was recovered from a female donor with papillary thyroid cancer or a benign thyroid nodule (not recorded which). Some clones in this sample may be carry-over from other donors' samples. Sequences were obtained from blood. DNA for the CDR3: TGTGCCAGCAGTGACGGGAGACCACAAGAGACCCAGTACTTC. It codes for CASSDGRPQETQYF.